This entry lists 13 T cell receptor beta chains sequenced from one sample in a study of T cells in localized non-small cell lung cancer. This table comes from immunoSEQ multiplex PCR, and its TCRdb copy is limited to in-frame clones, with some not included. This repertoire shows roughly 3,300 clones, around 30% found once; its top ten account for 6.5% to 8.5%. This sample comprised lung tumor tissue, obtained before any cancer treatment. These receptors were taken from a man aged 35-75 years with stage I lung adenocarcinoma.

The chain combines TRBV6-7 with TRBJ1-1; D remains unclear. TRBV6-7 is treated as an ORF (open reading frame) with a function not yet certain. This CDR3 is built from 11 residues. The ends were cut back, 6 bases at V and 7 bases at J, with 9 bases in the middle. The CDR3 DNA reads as TGTGCCAGCAGACGGGATCTTGAAGCTTTCTTT. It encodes CASRRDLEAFF.

The CDR3 region has the DNA TGTGCCAGCACCTGGGGGGGAAATCAGCCCCAGCATTTT. Amino acids: CASTWGGNQPQHF. This chain connects TRBV28 to TRBJ1-5; possibly TRBD1 for D (5 bases). The germline CDR1 and CDR2 sequences are MDHEN and SYDVKM. The V and J ends lost 7 bases and 4 bases respectively, with 11 bases between them. This CDR3 has 13 residues.

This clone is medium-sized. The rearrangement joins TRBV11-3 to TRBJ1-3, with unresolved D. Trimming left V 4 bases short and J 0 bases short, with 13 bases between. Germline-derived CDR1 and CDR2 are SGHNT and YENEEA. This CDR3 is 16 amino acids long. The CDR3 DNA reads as TGTGCCAGCAGCTCCCGGCCGGAAAGCTCTGGAAACACCATATATTTT. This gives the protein CASSSRPESSGNTIYF.

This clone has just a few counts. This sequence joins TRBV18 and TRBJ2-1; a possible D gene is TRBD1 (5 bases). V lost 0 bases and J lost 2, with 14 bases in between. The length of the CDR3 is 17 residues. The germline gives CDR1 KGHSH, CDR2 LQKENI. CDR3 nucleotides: TGTGCCAGCTCACCACCAGGTAGGGGAAAACCCTACAATGAGCAGTTCTTC. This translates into CASSPPGRGKPYNEQFF.

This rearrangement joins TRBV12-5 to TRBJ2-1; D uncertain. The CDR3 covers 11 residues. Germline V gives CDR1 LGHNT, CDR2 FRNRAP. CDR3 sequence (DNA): TGTGCCAGCGCCTTTGACAATGAGCAGTTCTTC. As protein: CASAFDNEQFF. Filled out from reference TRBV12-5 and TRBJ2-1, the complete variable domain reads DARVTQTPRHKVTEMGQEVTMRCQPILGHNTVFWYRQTMMQGLELLAYFRNRAPLDDSGMPKDRFSAEMPDATLATLKIQPSEPRDSAVYFCASAFDNEQFFGPGTRLTVL.

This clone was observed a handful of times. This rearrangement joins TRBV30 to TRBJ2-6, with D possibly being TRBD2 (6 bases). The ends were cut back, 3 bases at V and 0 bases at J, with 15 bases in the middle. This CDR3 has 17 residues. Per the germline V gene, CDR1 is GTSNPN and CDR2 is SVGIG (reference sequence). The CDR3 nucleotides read TGTGCCTGGAGCTTACCGGGACTCCCCTCTGGGGCCAACGTCCTGACTTTC. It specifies CAWSLPGLPSGANVLTF. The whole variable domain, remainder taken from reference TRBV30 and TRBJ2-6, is SQTIHQWPATLVQPVGSPLSLECTVEGTSNPNLYWYRQAAGRGLQLLFYSVGIGQISSEVPQNLSASRPQDRQFILSSKKLLLSDSGFYLCAWSLPGLPSGANVLTFGAGSRLTVL.

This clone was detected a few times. In nucleotides, the CDR3 is TGTGCCAGCAGTCCGCCCGGACAGGTACGCAATCAGCCCCAGCATTTT. It is translated as CASSPPGQVRNQPQHF. The chain employs TRBV6-8 and TRBJ1-5; TRBD1 matches at 7 bases. The CDR3 length is 16 residues. Looked up from germline, CDR1 is MNHGY and CDR2 is SAAAGT. The ends lost 5 bases at V and 2 bases at J; junction bases unmatched: 9.

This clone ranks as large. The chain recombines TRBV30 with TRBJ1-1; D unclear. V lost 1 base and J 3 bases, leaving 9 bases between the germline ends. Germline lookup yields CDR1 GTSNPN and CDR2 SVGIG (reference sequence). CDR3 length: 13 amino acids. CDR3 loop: CAWSGRFYTEAFF. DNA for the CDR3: TGTGCCTGGAGTGGGCGGTTCTACACTGAAGCTTTCTTT.

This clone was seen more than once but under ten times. This CDR3 reads CASSPLPSDEMNTEAFF. In DNA, the CDR3 is TGTGCCAGCTCACCACTGCCCTCCGATGAGATGAACACTGAAGCTTTCTTT. This chain links TRBV18 with TRBJ1-1; D unresolved. Germline CDR1 reads KGHSH; CDR2 reads LQKENI. With 1 base removed from V and 0 bases from J, the gap between germline ends came to 15 bases. CDR3 length equals 17 residues.

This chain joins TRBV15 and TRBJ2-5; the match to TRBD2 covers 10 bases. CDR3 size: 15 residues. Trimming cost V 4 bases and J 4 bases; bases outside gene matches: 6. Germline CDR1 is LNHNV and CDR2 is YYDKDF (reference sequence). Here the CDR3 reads CATSTPSGRAETQYF. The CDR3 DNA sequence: TGTGCCACCAGCACGCCCAGCGGGAGGGCAGAGACCCAGTACTTC.

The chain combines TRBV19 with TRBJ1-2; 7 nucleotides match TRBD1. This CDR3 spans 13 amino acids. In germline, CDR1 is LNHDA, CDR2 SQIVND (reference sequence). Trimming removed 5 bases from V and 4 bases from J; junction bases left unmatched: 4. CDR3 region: CASSGDRVYGYTF. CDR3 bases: TGTGCCAGTAGTGGGGACAGAGTCTATGGCTACACCTTC.

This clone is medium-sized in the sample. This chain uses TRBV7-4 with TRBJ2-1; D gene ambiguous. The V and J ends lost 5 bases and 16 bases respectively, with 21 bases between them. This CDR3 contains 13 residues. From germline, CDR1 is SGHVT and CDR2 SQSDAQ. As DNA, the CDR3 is TGTGCCAGCAGCCCTACGGCCGTACAAGCCCTTTTCTTC. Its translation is CASSPTAVQALFF.

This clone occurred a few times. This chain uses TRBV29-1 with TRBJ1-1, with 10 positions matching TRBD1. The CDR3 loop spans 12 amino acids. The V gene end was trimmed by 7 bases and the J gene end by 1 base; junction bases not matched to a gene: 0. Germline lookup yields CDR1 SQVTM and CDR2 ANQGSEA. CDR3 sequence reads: CSGTGGNTEAFF. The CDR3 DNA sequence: TGCAGCGGGACAGGGGGGAACACTGAAGCTTTCTTT.